The 31 T cell receptor beta chains presented below share a single source sample, sequenced in a study of beta chain features in type 1 diabetes. Expressed TCRB transcripts were sequenced because the isolated RNA had all been reverse transcribed beforehand. The data were produced by immunoSEQ multiplex PCR, yet TCRdb's version contains in-frame clones alone and is incomplete. The table lists 160,000 or so clones, about 9.8% of them singletons, with over 2% in the top ten. The sequenced material came from central memory CD4+ T cells from blood. These receptors were collected from a woman under 30 in good health.

The chain carries TRBV4-1 and TRBJ2-3; 12 bases fit TRBD2. The CDR3 extends over 17 amino acids. Germline trimming cut 0 bases from V and 3 bases from J; bases unmatched to any gene: 4. Germline values: CDR1 MGHRA, CDR2 YSYEKL. CDR3: CASSQELAGGLTDTQYF. The CDR3 DNA sequence: TGCGCCAGCAGCCAAGAACTAGCGGGGGGATTAACAGATACGCAGTATTTT.

The chain couples TRBV5-1 to TRBJ2-7; TRBD1 matches at 8 bases. This CDR3 has 16 residues. Germline V gene lookup returns CDR1 SGHRS and CDR2 YFSETQ. Trimming removed 3 bases from V and 3 bases from J; junction bases left unmatched: 11. This CDR3 reads CASSSASGQARYEQYF. In nucleotides, the CDR3 is TGCGCCAGCAGCTCGGCCTCGGGACAGGCTCGCTACGAGCAGTACTTC.

This clone was seen only a few times. The chain joins TRBV6-5 to TRBJ1-6; 7 bases agree with TRBD1. V shed 6 bases and J 12 bases; nucleotides not matched to a gene: 11. The CDR3 runs 14 residues. The germline V gene encodes CDR1 MNHEY and CDR2 SVGAGI. CDR3 sequence (DNA): TGTGCCAGCAGCCGCGCCGGGGGACAGTTACCCCTCCACTTT. Protein sequence: CASSRAGGQLPLHF.

There are a few counts of this clone. This sequence joins TRBV2 and TRBJ1-1; a possible D gene is TRBD1 (6 bases). V gave up 6 bases and J gave up 8 bases, with 13 bases separating them. CDR3 length: 12 amino acids. The germline V gene has CDR1 SNHLY and CDR2 FYNNEI. The CDR3 is CASRKGVEEAFF. CDR3 sequence (DNA): TGTGCCAGCAGGAAGGGGGTTGAAGAAGCTTTCTTT.

The chain uses TRBV28 and TRBJ2-5; possibly TRBD1 for D (6 bases). V lost 6 bases to trimming and J lost 1 base, with 12 bases between them. Germline lookup yields CDR1 MDHEN and CDR2 SYDVKM. This CDR3 is built from 14 residues. DNA for the CDR3: TGTGCCAGCAGCCTCACAGGGTTCCAAGAGACCCAGTACTTC. Encoded protein: CASSLTGFQETQYF.

This clone has just one count. The chain uses TRBV6-1 and TRBJ1-1; the match to TRBD1 covers 8 bases. CDR3 size: 15 residues. Trimming removed 1 base from V and 5 bases from J; junction bases left unmatched: 6. Germline values: CDR1 MNHNS, CDR2 SASEGT. The CDR3 nucleotides read TGTGCCAGCAGTGAAGGCAGGGGGCGAGGTACTGAAGCTTTCTTT. Translated, it gives CASSEGRGRGTEAFF.

In its sample, this clone was seen a few times. CDR3 region: CASSVRTGGPGYTF. The CDR3 nucleotides read TGCGCCAGCAGCGTCCGGACAGGGGGGCCTGGCTACACCTTC. The chain recombines TRBV5-1 with TRBJ1-2; the match to TRBD1 covers 10 bases. Per germline, CDR1 SGHRS and CDR2 YFSETQ. CDR3 length: 14 amino acids. The V gene end was trimmed by 4 bases and the J gene end by 7 bases; junction bases not matched to a gene: 7.

CDR3 residues: CASSPYNSPLHF. In nucleotides, the CDR3 is TGTGCCAGCAGCCCATATAATTCACCCCTCCACTTT. The V gene is TRBV7-2, the J gene TRBJ1-6; D is uncertain. Looked up from germline, CDR1 is SGHTA and CDR2 is FQGNSA. Deletions cut 5 bases from V and 4 bases from J, with 3 bases between. The CDR3 is 12 residues long. Variable domain in full (rest from reference TRBV7-2 and TRBJ1-6): GAGVSQSPSNKVTEKGKDVELRCDPISGHTALYWYRQSLGQGLEFLIYFQGNSAPDKSGLPSDRFSAERTGGSVSTLTIQRTQQEDSAVYLCASSPYNSPLHFGNGTRLTVT.

This chain links TRBV2 with TRBJ2-7; 9 bases match TRBD1. J gave up 10 bases and V 3 bases, and 10 bases lay outside the gene matches. Per germline, CDR1 SNHLY and CDR2 FYNNEI. The length of the CDR3 is 14 residues. Here the CDR3 DNA reads TGTGCCAGCAGTGACCCCGGGACAGGGAGAAGACAGTACTTC. Translated: CASSDPGTGRRQYF.

The gene calls are TRBV7-2 and TRBJ2-1; 7 bases are a match to TRBD2. This CDR3 contains 15 residues. The V gene's germline CDR1 is SGHTA and CDR2 FQGNSA. Germline trimming cut 5 bases from V and 5 bases from J; bases unmatched to any gene: 9. The CDR3 coding sequence is TGTGCCAGCAGCCGCGGGCCTCGGGGGGACAATGAGCAGTTCTTC. Residues: CASSRGPRGDNEQFF.

Only a few counts were recorded for this clone. The genes are TRBV10-3 and TRBJ1-1; perhaps TRBD1 as D (5 bases). CDR1 and CDR2 from the germline V gene are ENHRY and SYGVKD. Trimming shortened V by 3 bases and J by 5 bases, and 10 bases separated the two germline ends. There are 13 residues in the CDR3. The CDR3, as DNA: TGTGCCATCAGTGACCAGGGTCGAACTGAAGCTTTCTTT. Translating gives CAISDQGRTEAFF.

The chain has TRBV7-9 and TRBJ1-1; unclear D gene. CDR1 and CDR2 (germline): SEHNR, FQNEAQ (reference sequence). Trimming stripped 1 base from V and 0 bases from J, with 6 bases between. The CDR3 extends over 14 amino acids. The CDR3 reads CASSLVSVNTEAFF. The CDR3 DNA sequence: TGTGCCAGCAGCTTAGTCTCTGTGAACACTGAAGCTTTCTTT.

The gene calls are TRBV19 and TRBJ2-5; 11 nucleotides match TRBD2. The germline V gene has CDR1 LNHDA and CDR2 SQIVND (reference sequence). The trim removed 5 bases at V and 2 bases at J, leaving 4 bases unmatched. This CDR3 contains 15 residues. The DNA of the CDR3 is TGTGCCAGTAGTTCTAGACTAGCGGGGCAAGAGACCCAGTACTTC. It encodes CASSSRLAGQETQYF.

V and J are TRBV7-9 and TRBJ2-3, with 8 positions matching TRBD2. The CDR3 extends over 15 amino acids. CDR1 is SEHNR, CDR2 FQNEAQ, per germline (reference sequence). V gave up 5 bases and J gave up 3 bases; unmatched junction bases: 7. Here the CDR3 reads CASSPTLADTDTQYF. The CDR3 nucleotides are TGTGCCAGCAGCCCCACACTAGCGGATACAGATACGCAGTATTTT.

The chain couples TRBV14 to TRBJ2-5; D is ambiguous. V gave up 1 base and J gave up 7 bases, with 10 bases separating them. This CDR3 is 13 amino acids long. The V gene's germline CDR1 is SGHDN and CDR2 FVKESK. The CDR3 DNA sequence: TGTGCCAGCAGCCAAGCAGAGTCAGGGACCCAGTACTTC. Its protein product is CASSQAESGTQYF.

In this sample, this clone turned up many times. The gene calls are TRBV18 and TRBJ2-1; D is possibly TRBD2 (7 bases). The CDR3 extends over 14 amino acids. Trimming left V 1 base short and J 8 bases short, with 12 bases between. Germline V gene sequence: CDR1 KGHSH, CDR2 LQKENI. In DNA, the CDR3 is TGTGCCAGCTCACCACGGGGCGGGGGCGATGAGCAGTTCTTC. This gives the protein CASSPRGGGDEQFF.

The chain is built from TRBV9 and TRBJ2-7, with TRBD2 as a possible D gene (6 bases). The CDR3 consists of 15 residues. Trimming took 0 bases from V and 4 from J, leaving 14 bases between them. CDR1 and CDR2 (germline): SGDLS, YYNGEE. The CDR3 reads CASSVEVSGWYEQYF. CDR3 DNA sequence: TGTGCCAGCAGCGTAGAGGTGAGCGGGTGGTACGAGCAGTACTTC.

This clone was counted only a few times. The J gene is TRBJ1-2, the V gene TRBV9; maybe TRBD1 (5 bases). The length of the CDR3 is 15 residues. The V gene lost 1 base and the J gene lost 8 bases, with 18 bases spanning the gap. The germline gives CDR1 SGDLS, CDR2 YYNGEE. The CDR3 DNA follows: TGTGCCAGCAGCGTATCCGGCGGGACGTCGTGGGGCTACACCTTC. It encodes CASSVSGGTSWGYTF.

This clone has ten or more counts. The gene calls are TRBV2 and TRBJ2-3, with D uncertain. This CDR3 region has 12 residues. The V gene's germline CDR1 is SNHLY and CDR2 FYNNEI. V lost 3 bases and J lost 8, with 9 bases in between. CDR3 nucleotides: TGTGCCAGCAGTGATGAGATCTCTACGCAGTATTTT. Translated, it gives CASSDEISTQYF.

This clone appeared many times. The chain is built from TRBV5-1 and TRBJ2-7, with 13 positions matching TRBD2. Per germline, CDR1 SGHRS and CDR2 YFSETQ. V was pared by 4 bases and J by 6 bases, with 10 bases of the junction left unmatched. The CDR3 is 16 residues long. Written as DNA, the CDR3 is TGCGCCAGCAGCGTTCGACTAGCGGGGGGCGCAGTCGAGCAGTACTTC. Protein product: CASSVRLAGGAVEQYF.

The chain couples TRBV14 to TRBJ2-3; the match to TRBD1 covers 9 bases. The CDR3 spans 17 residues. V lost 2 bases, J lost 2 bases, and 8 bases stayed unmatched. Per germline, CDR1 SGHDN and CDR2 FVKESK. The CDR3 nucleotides are TGTGCCAGCAGCCAATTACGTGGGACAGGGAACACAGATACGCAGTATTTT. It specifies CASSQLRGTGNTDTQYF.

The V and J genes are TRBV5-1 and TRBJ2-1; D is ambiguous. V was pared by 0 bases and J by 2 bases, with 6 bases between. CDR3 length: 14 amino acids. Germline V gene lookup returns CDR1 SGHRS and CDR2 YFSETQ. The CDR3 DNA follows: TGCGCCAGCAGCTTGGCCGAGACCTACAATGAGCAGTTCTTC. Its translation: CASSLAETYNEQFF.

The rearrangement uses TRBV4-3 and TRBJ2-1, with 8 nucleotides matching TRBD2. Germline CDR1 is LGHNA and CDR2 is YSLEER. This CDR3 has 15 residues. V gave up 2 bases and J gave up 5 bases; unmatched junction bases: 5. The CDR3 nucleotides are TGCGCCAGCAGCCAATTAACGGGGGGGAACAATGAGCAGTTCTTC. It specifies CASSQLTGGNNEQFF.

This clone was picked up a small number of times. Other DNA sequences within the sample encode an identical CDR3. V gene TRBV6-5 combines with J gene TRBJ1-2, with 10 nucleotides matching TRBD1. Germline CDR1 reads MNHEY; CDR2 reads SVGAGI. J was trimmed by 4 bases and V by 6 bases; bases with no gene match: 5. CDR3 size: 14 residues. The CDR3 sequence: CASRLGQGIYGYTF. The CDR3, as DNA: TGTGCCAGCAGATTGGGACAGGGGATCTATGGCTACACCTTC.

The rearrangement links TRBV2 to TRBJ2-1; TRBD1 agrees at 12 bases. Germline-derived CDR1 and CDR2 are SNHLY and FYNNEI. The ends lost 8 bases at V and 10 bases at J; junction bases unmatched: 15. The CDR3 length is 16 residues. DNA for the CDR3: TGTGCCAGCGTCCCTAGTCCGGGACAGGGGGCGGGGGAGCAGTTCTTC. Translating it yields CASVPSPGQGAGEQFF. Full variable domain (missing parts from reference TRBV2 and TRBJ2-1): EPEVTQTPSHQVTQMGQEVILRCVPISNHLYFYWYRQILGQKVEFLVSFYNNEISEKSEIFDDQFSVERPDGSNFTLKIRSTKLEDSAMYFCASVPSPGQGAGEQFFGPGTRLTVL.

In this sample, this clone turned up a few times. CDR3 bases: TGTGCCAGCAGCTTTCAGGGGTCGCAGAACACTGAAGCTTTCTTT. Residues: CASSFQGSQNTEAFF. The V gene is TRBV11-3, the J gene TRBJ1-1; TRBD1 might be the D (6 bases). Trimming pared 3 bases from V and 1 base from J, leaving 12 bases between. This CDR3 is built from 15 residues. Per the germline V gene, CDR1 is SGHNT and CDR2 is YENEEA.

This chain uses TRBV9 with TRBJ1-1; the D gene is possibly TRBD1 (6 bases). V lost 3 bases and J lost 3, with 21 bases in between. The germline gives CDR1 SGDLS, CDR2 YYNGEE. The CDR3 extends over 17 amino acids. The CDR3 is CASSGRGWRGGDTEAFF. The CDR3 DNA reads TGTGCCAGCAGCGGAAGGGGATGGAGGGGGGGGGACACTGAAGCTTTCTTT.

J is TRBJ2-7 and V is TRBV2, with a weak D call TRBD2 (7 bases). The CDR3 consists of 14 residues. The V end was cut by 4 bases, the J end by 0 bases, with 10 bases between. Germline V gene sequence: CDR1 SNHLY, CDR2 FYNNEI. CDR3 nucleotide sequence: TGTGCCAGCAGTGTAGGGGGGGCCTCCTACGAGCAGTACTTC. Translating gives CASSVGGASYEQYF.

The DNA for the CDR3 is TGCGCCAGCAGCTTGGCCGGGGTATCGGATACGCAGTATTTT. As protein: CASSLAGVSDTQYF. The rearrangement joins TRBV5-1 to TRBJ2-3; a weak D match, TRBD2 (5 bases). From germline, CDR1 is SGHRS and CDR2 YFSETQ. The V gene lost 0 bases and the J gene lost 6 bases, with 11 bases spanning the gap. The CDR3 contains 14 residues. Based on the CDR3 plus reference TRBV5-1 and TRBJ2-3, the full variable domain is KAGVTQTPRYLIKTRGQQVTLSCSPISGHRSVSWYQQTPGQGLQFLFEYFSETQRNKGNFPGRFSGRQFSNSRSEMNVSTLELGDSALYLCASSLAGVSDTQYFGPGTRLTVL.

V is TRBV9 and J is TRBJ2-6, with a tentative D call TRBD1 (6 bases). Germline assignment: CDR1 SGDLS and CDR2 YYNGEE. V was shortened by 4 bases and J by 4 bases, with 12 bases between the two germline ends. The CDR3 contains 15 residues. In nucleotides, the CDR3 is TGTGCCAGCAGCACACAGGGTTCAGGGGCCAACGTCCTGACTTTC. Its translation is CASSTQGSGANVLTF.

This clone appeared a few times. The V and J genes are TRBV11-2 and TRBJ1-2; 8 positions agree with TRBD1. The CDR3 contains 14 residues. The J segment lost 4 bases and the V segment lost 0 bases, leaving 1 base of the junction unmatched. CDR1 and CDR2 (germline): SGHAT, FQNNGV. Here the CDR3 reads CASSLDGTGYGYTF. CDR3 DNA: TGTGCCAGCAGCTTAGACGGGACAGGCTATGGCTACACCTTC.